Listed below are T cell receptor beta chains from one sample, sequenced in a study of OX40 agonist ivuxolimab in advanced cancers. Clones were sequenced by immunoSEQ multiplex PCR, and TCRdb holds only the in-frame ones, with some missing. The sample holds over 45,000 clones, 84% seen once. Sequences were derived from CD4+ or CD8+ T cells sorted from blood, sampled in a trial of the OX40 agonist ivuxolimab. The receptors come from an adult with an advanced solid tumor such as melanoma, head and neck, liver or kidney cancer. The CDR3 runs from the conserved cysteine through the conserved F or W. D genes are given only for firm matches. Not all rows give a size; the values are once, few, many and, for expanded clones, a class.

-,TRBJ1-3,-,TRBV30,TGTGCCTGGACCGGCTCTGGAAACACCATATATTTT,CAWTGSGNTIYF
-,TRBJ1-3,-,TRBV5-6,TGTGCCAGCAGCTCGTACAGTTACCGCTCTGGAAACACCATATATTTT,CASSSYSYRSGNTIYF
-,TRBJ1-3,-,TRBV19,TGTGCCAGTGGGTCCTTAATCGGTGGAAACACCATATATTTT,CASGSLIGGNTIYF
-,TRBJ1-6,TRBD1,TRBV4-1,TGCGCCAGCAGCCTTCGGACAGGGGCCGATTCACCCCTCCACTTT,CASSLRTGADSPLHF
-,TRBJ2-1,-,TRBV7-5,TGTGCCAGAACTCCCGTTAGCGGGGACCGTTACAATGAGCAGTTCTTC,CARTPVSGDRYNEQFF
-,TRBJ2-7,TRBD1,TRBV30,TGTGCCTGGCAGGGGGCCGGGGGCGAGCAGTACTTC,CAWQGAGGEQYF
-,TRBJ1-2,-,TRBV6-5,TGTGCCAGCAGTTCACTCTCAACCGGGTATGGCTACACCTTC,CASSSLSTGYGYTF
-,TRBJ1-5,TRBD1,TRBV28,TGTGCCAGCAGTTCATCCGGGACAGGGTATCAGCCCCAGCATTTT,CASSSSGTGYQPQHF
-,TRBJ2-1,TRBD2,TRBV7-9,TGTGCCAGCAGCTTAGGTGTTAGCGGGACGCTAGAGCAGTTCTTC,CASSLGVSGTLEQFF
-,TRBJ2-1,-,TRBV19,TGTGCCAGTAGTATATTAGCGGACTCCTACAATGAGCAGTTCTTC,CASSILADSYNEQFF
-,TRBJ2-6,-,TRBV12-5,TGTGCTAGTGGTTTCCAAGTAACGGACTCTGGGGCCAACGTCCTGACTTTC,CASGFQVTDSGANVLTF
-,TRBJ2-1,TRBD2,TRBV7-3,TGTGCCAGCAGCCCGCGGGGGGCGGGGTCCCAGGATGAGCAGTTCTTC,CASSPRGAGSQDEQFF
-,TRBJ1-1,-,TRBV10-3,TGTGCCATCGGCATAAACACTGAAGCTTTCTTT,CAIGINTEAFF
-,TRBJ1-5,-,TRBV4-1,TGCGCCAGCAGCCAAGATCCCACAGGGATAAGGAATCAGCCCCAGCATTTT,CASSQDPTGIRNQPQHF
-,TRBJ2-2,-,TRBV11-1,TGTGCCAGCAGAGCCGGGACGGTGAACACCGGGGAGCTGTTTTTT,CASRAGTVNTGELFF
-,TRBJ2-2,-,TRBV10-1,TGCGCCAGCAGTGTGGGGCGAGGTACCGGGGAGCTGTTTTTT,CASSVGRGTGELFF
-,TRBJ2-7,-,TRBV4-3,TGCGCCAGCAGCCAAGAGAGCAGGCCCCACGAGCAGTACTTC,CASSQESRPHEQYF
-,TRBJ1-2,-,TRBV7-2,TGTGCCAGCAGCTTAGAAGGGGCGCGGGGCTACACCTTC,CASSLEGARGYTF
-,TRBJ1-6,-,TRBV2,TGTGCCAGCAGCGCAGCTACCGGGCCAAATTCACCCCTCCACTTT,CASSAATGPNSPLHF
-,TRBJ1-6,TRBD1,TRBV6-9,TGTGCCAGCAGTCACGGGGACAGAAATAATTCACCCCTCCACTTT,CASSHGDRNNSPLHF
-,TRBJ1-2,-,TRBV7-8,TGTGCCAGCAGCTTAGCTAGGACGCAGGGCTATGGCTACACCTTC,CASSLARTQGYGYTF
few,TRBJ2-7,TRBD2,TRBV29-1,TGCAGCGCATTGGGACTAGCGGGCCACGAGCAGTACTTC,CSALGLAGHEQYF
-,TRBJ2-1,TRBD2,TRBV7-2,TGTGCCAGCAGACTAGCGGGAGGGCCCTACAATGAGCAGTTCTTC,CASRLAGGPYNEQFF